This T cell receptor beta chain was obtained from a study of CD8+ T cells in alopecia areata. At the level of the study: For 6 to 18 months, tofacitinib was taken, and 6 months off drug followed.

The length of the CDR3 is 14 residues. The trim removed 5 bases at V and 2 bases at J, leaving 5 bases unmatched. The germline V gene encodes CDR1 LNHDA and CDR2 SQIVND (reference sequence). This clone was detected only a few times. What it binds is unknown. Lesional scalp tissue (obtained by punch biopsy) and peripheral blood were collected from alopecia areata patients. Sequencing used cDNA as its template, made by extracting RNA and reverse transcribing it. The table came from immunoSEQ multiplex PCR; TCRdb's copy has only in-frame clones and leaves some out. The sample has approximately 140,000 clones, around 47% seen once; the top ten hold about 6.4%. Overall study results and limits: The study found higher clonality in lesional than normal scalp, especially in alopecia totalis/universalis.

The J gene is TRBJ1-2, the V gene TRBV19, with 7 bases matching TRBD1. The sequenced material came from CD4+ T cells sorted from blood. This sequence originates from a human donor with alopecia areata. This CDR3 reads CASSSRTGNYGYTF. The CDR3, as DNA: TGTGCCAGTAGTTCTCGGACAGGCAACTATGGCTACACCTTC.